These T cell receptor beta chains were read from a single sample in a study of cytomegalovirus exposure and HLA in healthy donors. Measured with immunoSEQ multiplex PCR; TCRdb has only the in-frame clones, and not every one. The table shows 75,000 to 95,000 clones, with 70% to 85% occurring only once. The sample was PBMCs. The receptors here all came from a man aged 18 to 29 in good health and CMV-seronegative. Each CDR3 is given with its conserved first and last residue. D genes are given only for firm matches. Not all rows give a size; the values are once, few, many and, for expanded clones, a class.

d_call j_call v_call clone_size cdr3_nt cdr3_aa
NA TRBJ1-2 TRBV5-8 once TGTAGGGGCCAGCAGCTTGGGAACGCTCCCAGGGCTTCTGGCTACACCTTC CRGQQLGNAPRASGYTF
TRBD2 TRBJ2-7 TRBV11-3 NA TGTGCCAGCAGCCCGTCTAGCGGGAGCCGCGAGCAGTACTTC CASSPSSGSREQYF
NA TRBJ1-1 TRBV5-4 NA TGTGCCAGCAGCTCCTTTCGGGGGGCGAAGACAGGCTTGAACACTGAAGCTTTCTTT CASSSFRGAKTGLNTEAFF
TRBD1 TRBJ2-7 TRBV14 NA TGTGCCAGCAGCCAAGGGGGGTGGGGACAGGGCTACGAGCAGTACTTC CASSQGGWGQGYEQYF
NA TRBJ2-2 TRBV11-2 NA TGTGCCAGCAGCTTAGATCATAGAGACACCGGGGAGCTGTTTTTT CASSLDHRDTGELFF
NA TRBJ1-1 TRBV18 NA TGTGCCAGCTCCCTAAAAAGCATGGGCTGGGACACTGAAGCTTTCTTT CASSLKSMGWDTEAFF
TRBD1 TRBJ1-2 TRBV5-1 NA TGCGCCAGCAGCTTGGCCCTCCAGGGGGCGGAAGGCTACACCTTC CASSLALQGAEGYTF
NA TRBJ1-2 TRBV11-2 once TGTGCCAGCAGCTTCCACAGGGTCGGCTACACCTTC CASSFHRVGYTF
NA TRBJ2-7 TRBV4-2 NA TGTGCCAGCAGCCAAGCGGGAGCAACCTACGAGCAGTACTTC CASSQAGATYEQYF
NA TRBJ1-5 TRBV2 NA TGTGCCAGCAGAGGGCAGGGAAATAGCAATCAGCCCCAGCATTTT CASRGQGNSNQPQHF
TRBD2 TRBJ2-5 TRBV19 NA TGTGCCAGTAGAGCGGGAGGGCCGTCAGAGACCCAGTACTTC CASRAGGPSETQYF
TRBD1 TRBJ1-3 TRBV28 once TGTGCCAGCAGACCGGGACAGGGGACGCGTACTGGAAACACCATATATTTT CASRPGQGTRTGNTIYF
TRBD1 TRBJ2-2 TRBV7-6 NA TGTGCCAGCAGCCCCCTGACAGGGGGCTACAACACCGGGGAGCTGTTTTTT CASSPLTGGYNTGELFF
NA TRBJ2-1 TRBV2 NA TGTGCCAGCAGTGAACCAGAGCAGTTCTTC CASSEPEQFF
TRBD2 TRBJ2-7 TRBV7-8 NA TGTGCCAGCAGCCTCCGGAGGGAGGGACTCTACGGGCAGTACTTC CASSLRREGLYGQYF
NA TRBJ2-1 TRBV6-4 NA TGTGCCAGCAGTGACGGGGCGGTTACCTACAATGAGCAGTTCTTC CASSDGAVTYNEQFF
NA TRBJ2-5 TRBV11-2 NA TGTGCCAGCAGGAACAGGGTAGGCGAGACCCAGTACTTC CASRNRVGETQYF
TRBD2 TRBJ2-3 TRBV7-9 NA TGTGCCAGCAGCGCCGGGACTAGCGGGCCTAGCACAGATACGCAGTATTTT CASSAGTSGPSTDTQYF
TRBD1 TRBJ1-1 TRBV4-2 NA TGTGCCAGCAGCCAAGCGGGACAGGGGACCGAAGCTTTCTTT CASSQAGQGTEAFF
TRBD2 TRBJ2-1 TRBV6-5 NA TGTGCCAGCAGTTCCCCAGGGAGGGCATATGAGCAGTTCTTC CASSSPGRAYEQFF
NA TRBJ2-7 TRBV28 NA TGTGCCAGCAGCCCGAAGGGGAGGCTCTACGAGCAGTACTTC CASSPKGRLYEQYF
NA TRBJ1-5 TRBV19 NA TGTGCCAGTAGCAGCCGGCGGTCCAGGGGCGATCAGCCCCAGCATTTT CASSSRRSRGDQPQHF
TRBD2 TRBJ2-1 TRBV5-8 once TGTGCCAGCAGCTTGAGGCTAGCGGGATACAATGAGCAGTTCTTC CASSLRLAGYNEQFF
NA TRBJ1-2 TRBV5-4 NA TGTGCCAGCAGCTCGCCTCGGGGGGCGTTTGATGGCTACACCTTC CASSSPRGAFDGYTF
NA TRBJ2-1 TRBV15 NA TGTGCCACCAGCCTAATGACAGGTGAGCAGTTCTTC CATSLMTGEQFF
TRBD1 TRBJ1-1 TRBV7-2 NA TGTGCCAGCAGCTTAACCGCAGGGGGGTTGGACACTGAAGCTTTCTTT CASSLTAGGLDTEAFF
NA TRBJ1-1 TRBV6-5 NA TGTGCCAGCAGGATCAGGGGATTGAACACTGAAGCTTTCTTT CASRIRGLNTEAFF
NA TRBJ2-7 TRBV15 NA TGTGCCACCAGCAGAGCCACAGGCTACGAGCAGTACTTC CATSRATGYEQYF
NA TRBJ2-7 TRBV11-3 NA TGTGCCAGCAGCTCAAAGACGCGACAGAGGAACGAGCAGTACTTC CASSSKTRQRNEQYF
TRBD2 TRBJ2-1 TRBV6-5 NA TGTGCCAGCAGTTACTCGGGACTAGCGGGAGTGGATGAGCAGTTCTTC CASSYSGLAGVDEQFF
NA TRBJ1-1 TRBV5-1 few TGCGCCAGCAGCTTGTTGACCGGGTGGAACACTGAAGCTTTCTTT CASSLLTGWNTEAFF
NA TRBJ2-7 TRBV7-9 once TGTGCCAGCAGCGTCCGGGGAGCCTACGAGCAGTACTTC CASSVRGAYEQYF
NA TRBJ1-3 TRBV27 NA TGTGCCAGCAGTTACTCAACAGGGTCTGGAAACACCATATATTTT CASSYSTGSGNTIYF
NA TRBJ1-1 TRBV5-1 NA TGCGCCAGCAGGCAAACGCCAGGGATGGCTGAAGCTTTCTTT CASRQTPGMAEAFF
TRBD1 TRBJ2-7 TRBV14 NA TGTGCCAGCAGCCAAGAAGGGGGCGTATACGAGCAGTACTTC CASSQEGGVYEQYF
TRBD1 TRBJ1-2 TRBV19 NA TGTGCCAGTTGGGACAGCTACTATGGCTACACCTTC CASWDSYYGYTF
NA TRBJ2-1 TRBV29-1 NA TGCAGCGTTGATTCTAGGGGCTATGAGCAGTTCTTC CSVDSRGYEQFF
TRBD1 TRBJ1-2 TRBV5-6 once TGTGCCAGCAGCTTTACTGGACAGGGGTACGGCTACACCTTC CASSFTGQGYGYTF
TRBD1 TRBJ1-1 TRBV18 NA TGTGCCAGCTCACCGGCGAAGGGGGCTTTCACCACTGAAGCTTTCTTT CASSPAKGAFTTEAFF
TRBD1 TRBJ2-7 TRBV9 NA TGTGCCAGCAGCGCGCCTCAGGGACAGGGGAGGAACGAGCAGTACTTC CASSAPQGQGRNEQYF
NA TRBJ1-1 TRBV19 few TGTGCCAGTAGTGGACCAAGGCAGGGGAACACTGAAGCTTTCTTT CASSGPRQGNTEAFF
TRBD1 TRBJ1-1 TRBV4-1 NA TGCGCCAGCAGCCGGGGACAGGAGAACACTGAAGCTTTCTTT CASSRGQENTEAFF
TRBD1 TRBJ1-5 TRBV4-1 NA TGCGCCAGCAGCCAAGACAGGGGGACAAGCAATCAGCCCCAGCATTTT CASSQDRGTSNQPQHF
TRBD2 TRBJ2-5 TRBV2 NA TGTGCCAGCACAGGACTAGCGGAAGAGACCCAGTACTTC CASTGLAEETQYF